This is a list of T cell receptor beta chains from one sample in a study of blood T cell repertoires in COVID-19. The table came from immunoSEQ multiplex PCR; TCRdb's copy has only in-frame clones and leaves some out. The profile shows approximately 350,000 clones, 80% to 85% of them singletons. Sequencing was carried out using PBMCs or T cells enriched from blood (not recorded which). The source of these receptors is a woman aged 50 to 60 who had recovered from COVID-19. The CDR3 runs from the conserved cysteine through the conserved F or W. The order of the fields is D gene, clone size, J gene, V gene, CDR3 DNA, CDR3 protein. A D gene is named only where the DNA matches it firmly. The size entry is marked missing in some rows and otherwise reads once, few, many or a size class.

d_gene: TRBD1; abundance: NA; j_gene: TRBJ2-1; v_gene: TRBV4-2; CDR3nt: TGTGCCAGCAGCCAAGTCCTCGACAGGGGGAATGAGCAGTTCTTC; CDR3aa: CASSQVLDRGNEQFF
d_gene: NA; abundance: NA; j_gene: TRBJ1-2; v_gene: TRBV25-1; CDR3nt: TGTGCCAGCAGCGCGCGGGACGGCTACACCTTC; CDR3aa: CASSARDGYTF
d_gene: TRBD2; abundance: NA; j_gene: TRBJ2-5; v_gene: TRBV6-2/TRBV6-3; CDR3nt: TGTGCCAGCAGCCCACTAGCGGGGCTCCCAAAGACCCAGTACTTC; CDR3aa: CASSPLAGLPKTQYF
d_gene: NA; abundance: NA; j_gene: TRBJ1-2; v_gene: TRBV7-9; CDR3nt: TGTGCCAGCAGCTTAGGCAGGGCTGGCTACACCTTC; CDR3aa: CASSLGRAGYTF
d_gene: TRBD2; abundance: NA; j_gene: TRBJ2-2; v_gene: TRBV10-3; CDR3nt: TGTGCCATCGCCGGGACTAGCGGGAAACATCGAACCGGGGAGCTGTTTTTT; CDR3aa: CAIAGTSGKHRTGELFF
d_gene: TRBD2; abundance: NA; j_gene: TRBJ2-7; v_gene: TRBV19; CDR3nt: TGTGCCAGTAGTAAGGGACTAGTCTCCGAGCAGTACTTC; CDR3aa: CASSKGLVSEQYF
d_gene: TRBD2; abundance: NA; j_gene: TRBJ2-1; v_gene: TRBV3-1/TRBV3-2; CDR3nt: TGTGCCAGCAGCCCGCCTGTGGTAGCGGGAAGCTCCTACAATGAGCAGTTCTTC; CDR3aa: CASSPPVVAGSSYNEQFF
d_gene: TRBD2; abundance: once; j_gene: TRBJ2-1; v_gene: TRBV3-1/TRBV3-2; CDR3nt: TGTGCCAGCAGCCAGGTACTAGCGGGAGGGCTGGGCAATGAGCAGTTCTTC; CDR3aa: CASSQVLAGGLGNEQFF
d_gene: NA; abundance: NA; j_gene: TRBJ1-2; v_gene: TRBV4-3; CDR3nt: TGCGCCAGCAGCCAAGATCGTAGCAGGGTCTATGGCTACACCTTC; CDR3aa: CASSQDRSRVYGYTF
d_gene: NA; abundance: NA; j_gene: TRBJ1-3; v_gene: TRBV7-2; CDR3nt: TGTGCCAGCAGCTTAGCGGGACGCGGGACCGGGAACACCATATATTTT; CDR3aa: CASSLAGRGTGNTIYF
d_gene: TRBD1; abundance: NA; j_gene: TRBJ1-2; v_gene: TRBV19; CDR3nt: TGTGCCAGTAGTACCGACCGGACAGGGTTGAGCTACACCTTC; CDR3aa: CASSTDRTGLSYTF
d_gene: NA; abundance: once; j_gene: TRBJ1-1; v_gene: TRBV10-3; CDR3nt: TGTGCCATCAGTGCCACCGGGGGGCTACGGGGACCAATGAACACTGAAGCTTTCTTT; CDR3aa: CAISATGGLRGPMNTEAFF
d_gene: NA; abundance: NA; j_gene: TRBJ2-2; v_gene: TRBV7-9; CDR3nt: TGTGCCAGCAGCTACAGGACAATTACGAACACCGGGGAGCTGTTTTTT; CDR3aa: CASSYRTITNTGELFF
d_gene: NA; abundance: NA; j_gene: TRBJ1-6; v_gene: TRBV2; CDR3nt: TGTGCCAGCAGTGCCGGGACATCCTTGGCCCCCCTCCACTTT; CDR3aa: CASSAGTSLAPLHF
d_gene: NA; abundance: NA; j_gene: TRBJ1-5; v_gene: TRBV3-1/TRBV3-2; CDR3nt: TGTGCCAGCAGCCAAGATGGACTAGGGGCCCTCGGAGTGGGCAATCAGCCCCAGCATTTT; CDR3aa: CASSQDGLGALGVGNQPQHF
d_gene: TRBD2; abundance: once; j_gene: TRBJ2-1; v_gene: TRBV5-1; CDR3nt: TGCGCCAGCAGCCCGCTAGCGGGGACTTTAAATGAGCAGTTCTTC; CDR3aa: CASSPLAGTLNEQFF
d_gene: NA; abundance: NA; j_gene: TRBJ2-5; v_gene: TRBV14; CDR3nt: TGTGCCAGCAGCCAGGGGGCAGGCGAGACCCAGTACTTC; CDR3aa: CASSQGAGETQYF
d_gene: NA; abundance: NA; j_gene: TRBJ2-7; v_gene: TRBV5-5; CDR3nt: TGTGCCAGCAGCTGGGACATCAGGCCCGAGCAGTACTTC; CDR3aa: CASSWDIRPEQYF
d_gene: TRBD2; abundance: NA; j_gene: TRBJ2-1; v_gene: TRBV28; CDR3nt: TGTGCCAGCAGTTTACTAGCGGGGGGACTCTCCTACAATGAGCAGTTCTTC; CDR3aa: CASSLLAGGLSYNEQFF
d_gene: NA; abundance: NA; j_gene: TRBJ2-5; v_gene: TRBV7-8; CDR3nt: TGTGCCAGCAGCGCAGTCGCGGGGCCATTAGAGTACTTC; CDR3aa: CASSAVAGPLEYF
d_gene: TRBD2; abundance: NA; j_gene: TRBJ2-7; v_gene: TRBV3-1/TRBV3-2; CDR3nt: TGTGCCAGCCGGGGGGGAGGCACCTACGAGCAGTACTTC; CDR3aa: CASRGGGTYEQYF
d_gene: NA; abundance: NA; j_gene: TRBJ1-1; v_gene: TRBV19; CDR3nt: TGTGCCAGTAGTTTACTGCTCGGGTTGAACACTGAAGCTTTCTTT; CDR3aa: CASSLLLGLNTEAFF
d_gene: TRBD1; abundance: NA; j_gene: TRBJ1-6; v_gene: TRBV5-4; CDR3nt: TGTGCCAGCAGCTGGGGGGGACAGGGTAGATCTCGATCACCCCTCCACTTT; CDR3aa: CASSWGGQGRSRSPLHF
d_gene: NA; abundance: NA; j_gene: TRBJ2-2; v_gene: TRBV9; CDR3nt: TGTGCCAGCAGCGGCGGGACGGGTGGACGGAAGACCGGGGAGCTGTTTTTT; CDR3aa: CASSGGTGGRKTGELFF
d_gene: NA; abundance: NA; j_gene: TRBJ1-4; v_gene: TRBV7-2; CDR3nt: TGTGCCAGCAGACCTAGCACGAGCGAAAAACTGTTTTTT; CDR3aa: CASRPSTSEKLFF
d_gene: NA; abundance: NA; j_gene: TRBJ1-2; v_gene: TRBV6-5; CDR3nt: TGTGCCAGCACCCCCCCTGGGCGCAATGGCTACACCTTC; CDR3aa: CASTPPGRNGYTF
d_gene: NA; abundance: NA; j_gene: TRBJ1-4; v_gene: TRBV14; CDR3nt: TGTGCCAGCAGCCAAGAGTTTTCGGGGGGCTGGAATGAAAAACTGTTTTTT; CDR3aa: CASSQEFSGGWNEKLFF
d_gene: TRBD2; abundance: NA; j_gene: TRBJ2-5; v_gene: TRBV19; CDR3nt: TGTGCCAGTAGTATACGGACTAGCGGGGGGATGCAAGAGACCCAGTACTTC; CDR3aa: CASSIRTSGGMQETQYF